This record covers a single TCR beta chain. No antigen is known for it. These data come from a study of T cell responses to AZD1222 COVID-19 vaccine. General study points: A reported finding is that nearly half of spike-specific TCRs target unmutated variant regions.

Here immunoSEQ multiplex PCR was the method, and the copy in TCRdb shows in-frame clones only, minus some. The data contain over 150,000 clones, around 87% of them singletons. The CDR3 runs to 15 residues. Trimming stripped 3 bases from V and 0 bases from J, with 8 bases between. Looked up from germline, CDR1 is SGHAT and CDR2 is FQNNGV. The rearrangement links TRBV11-2 to TRBJ2-2; tentative D call: TRBD1 (6 bases). Sample: peripheral blood, taken on day 0 of AZD1222 vaccination. The sequence came from an adult in good health. Here the CDR3 DNA reads TGTGCCAGCAGCTTGCAGGGGTCGAACACCGGGGAGCTGTTTTTT. Translation gives CASSLQGSNTGELFF.